Sequencing of this T cell receptor beta chain was carried out in a study of blood T cell repertoires in COVID-19. Some clones are missing from TCRdb's copy, which holds only in-frame ones; the method was immunoSEQ multiplex PCR. The sample lists about 300,000 clones, 65% to 85% occurring once. The length of the CDR3 is 15 residues. V dropped 6 bases and J dropped 0; count of bases not matched to a gene: 6. In germline, CDR1 is SGHNT, CDR2 YYREEE (reference sequence). The receptor was derived from a woman aged 50 to 65 with acute or convalescent COVID-19. Sequencing was done on a sample of peripheral blood. The chain combines TRBV5-4 with TRBJ1-3; 7 nucleotides agree with TRBD1. The CDR3 bases are TGTGCCAGCACCGTTTCAGGGGGCTCTGGAAACACCATATATTTT. This gives the protein CASTVSGGSGNTIYF. Supplemented by reference TRBV5-4 and TRBJ1-3, the full variable domain reads ETGVTQSPTHLIKTRGQQVTLRCSSQSGHNTVSWYQQALGQGPQFIFQYYREEENGRGNFPPRFSGLQFPNYSSELNVNALELDDSALYLCASTVSGGSGNTIYFGEGSWLTVV.